Here is one T cell receptor (beta chain) with its context. Its target is unknown. V gave up 3 bases and J gave up 4 bases, with 13 bases separating them. The CDR3 is 15 residues long. Germline CDR1 is LNHDA and CDR2 is SQIVND (reference sequence). The primer mix had 60 Vbeta and 13 Jbeta primers. The repertoire was sequenced with immunoSEQ multiplex PCR; TCRdb's copy has only in-frame clones and lacks some. The table shows about 160,000 clones, with under 90% occurring only once. The data originate from a study of cytomegalovirus exposure and HLA in healthy donors. Study-wide findings and caveats: TCR beta V segments were, for the most part, productive about 87% or about 30% of the time in an earlier analysis.

J is TRBJ2-1 and V is TRBV19; possible D gene TRBD2, 7 bases. Input material: PBMCs. This receptor was identified in a man aged 18 to 30 in good health and CMV-seronegative. The CDR3 protein is CASSIRGRGYNEQFF. Here the CDR3 DNA reads TGTGCCAGTAGTATCCGTGGGAGGGGGTACAATGAGCAGTTCTTC.